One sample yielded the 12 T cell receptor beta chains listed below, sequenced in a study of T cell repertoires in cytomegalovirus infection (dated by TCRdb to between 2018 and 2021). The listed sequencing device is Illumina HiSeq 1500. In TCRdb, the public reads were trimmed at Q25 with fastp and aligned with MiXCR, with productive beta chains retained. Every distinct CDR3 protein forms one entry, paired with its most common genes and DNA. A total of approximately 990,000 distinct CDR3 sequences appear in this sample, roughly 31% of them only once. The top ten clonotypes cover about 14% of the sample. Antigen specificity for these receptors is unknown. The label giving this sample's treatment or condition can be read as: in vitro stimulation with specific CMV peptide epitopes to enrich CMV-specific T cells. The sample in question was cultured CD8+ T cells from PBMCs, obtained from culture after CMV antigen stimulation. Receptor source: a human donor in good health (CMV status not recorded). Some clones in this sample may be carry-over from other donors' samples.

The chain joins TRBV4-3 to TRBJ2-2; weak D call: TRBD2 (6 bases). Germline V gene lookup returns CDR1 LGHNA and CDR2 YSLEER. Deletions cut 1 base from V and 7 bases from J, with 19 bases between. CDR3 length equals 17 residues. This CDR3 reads CASSQVAGSFFFGELFF. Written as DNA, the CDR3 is TGCGCCAGCAGCCAAGTGGCGGGGTCCTTCTTCTTCGGGGAGCTGTTTTTT.

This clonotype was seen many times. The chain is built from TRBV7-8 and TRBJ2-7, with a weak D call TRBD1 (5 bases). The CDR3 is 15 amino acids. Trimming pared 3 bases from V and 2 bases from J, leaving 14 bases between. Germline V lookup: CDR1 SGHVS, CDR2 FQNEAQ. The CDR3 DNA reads TGTGCCAGCAGCTTTGACAGCTCCTTCACCTACGAGCAGTACGTC. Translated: CASSFDSSFTYEQYV.

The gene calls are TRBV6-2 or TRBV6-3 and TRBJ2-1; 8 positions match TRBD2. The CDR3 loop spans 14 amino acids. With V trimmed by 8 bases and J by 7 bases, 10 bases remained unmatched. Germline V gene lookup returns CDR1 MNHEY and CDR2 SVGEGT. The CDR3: CASLAGGLFNEQFF. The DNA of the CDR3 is TGTGCCAGCTTGGCGGGGGGACTGTTTAATGAGCAGTTCTTC.

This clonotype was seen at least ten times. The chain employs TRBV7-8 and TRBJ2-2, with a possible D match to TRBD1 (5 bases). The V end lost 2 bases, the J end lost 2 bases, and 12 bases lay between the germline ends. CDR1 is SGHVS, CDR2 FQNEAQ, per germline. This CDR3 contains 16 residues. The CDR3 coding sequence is TGTGCCAGCAGCTTAATCGCTGGGGCCAACACCGGGGAGCTGTTTTTT. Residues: CASSLIAGANTGELFF.

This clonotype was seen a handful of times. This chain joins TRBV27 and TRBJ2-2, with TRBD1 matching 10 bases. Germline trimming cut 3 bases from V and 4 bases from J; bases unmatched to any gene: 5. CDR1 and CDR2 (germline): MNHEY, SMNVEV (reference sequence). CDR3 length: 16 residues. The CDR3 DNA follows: TGTGCCAGCAGTTTCGGGACAGGGGTATTCACCGGGGAGCTGTTTTTT. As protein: CASSFGTGVFTGELFF.

The CDR3 sequence is CASSFRPTGQQETQYF. The CDR3 DNA reads as TGTGCCAGCAGCTTCCGTCCGACAGGCCAACAAGAGACCCAGTACTTC. The chain uses TRBV7-6 and TRBJ2-5; tentative D call: TRBD1 (6 bases). The germline V gene has CDR1 SGHVS and CDR2 FNYEAQ. V dropped 3 bases and J dropped 2 bases, with 16 bases sitting between them. The CDR3 has 16 residues.

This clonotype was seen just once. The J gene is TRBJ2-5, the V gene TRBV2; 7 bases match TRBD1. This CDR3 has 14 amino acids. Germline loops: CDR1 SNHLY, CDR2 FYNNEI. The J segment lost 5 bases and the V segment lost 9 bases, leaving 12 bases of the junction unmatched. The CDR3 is CARTHNRGGETQYF. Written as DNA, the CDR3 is TGTGCCAGGACCCACAACAGGGGTGGCGAGACCCAGTACTTC. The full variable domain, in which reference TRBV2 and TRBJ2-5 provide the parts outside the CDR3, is EPEVTQTPSHQVTQMGQEVILRCVPISNHLYFYWYRQILGQKVEFLVSFYNNEISEKSEIFDDQFSVERPDGSNFTLKIRSTKLEDSAMYFCARTHNRGGETQYFGPGTRLLVL.

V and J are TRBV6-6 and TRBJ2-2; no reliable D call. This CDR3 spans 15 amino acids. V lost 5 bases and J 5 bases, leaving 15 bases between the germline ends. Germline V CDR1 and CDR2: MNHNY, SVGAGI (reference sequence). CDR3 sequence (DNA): TGTGCCAGCAGTCACGGAAGGAGTAGTACCGGGGAGCTGTTTTTT. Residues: CASSHGRSSTGELFF.

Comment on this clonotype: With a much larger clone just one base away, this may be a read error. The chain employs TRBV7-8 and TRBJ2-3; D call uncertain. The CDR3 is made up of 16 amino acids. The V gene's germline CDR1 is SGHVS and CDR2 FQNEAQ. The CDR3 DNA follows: TGTGTCAGCAGCTTATTAGGTGGTGGTACCACAGATACGCAGTATTTT. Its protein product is CVSSLLGGGTTDTQYF.

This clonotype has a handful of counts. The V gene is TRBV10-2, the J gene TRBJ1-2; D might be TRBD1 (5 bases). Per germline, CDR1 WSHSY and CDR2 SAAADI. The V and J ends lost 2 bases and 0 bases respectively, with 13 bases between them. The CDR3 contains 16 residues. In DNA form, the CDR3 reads TGCGCCAGCAGTGAGAGGGTGGGGACTACTAACTATGGCTACACCTTC. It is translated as CASSERVGTTNYGYTF.

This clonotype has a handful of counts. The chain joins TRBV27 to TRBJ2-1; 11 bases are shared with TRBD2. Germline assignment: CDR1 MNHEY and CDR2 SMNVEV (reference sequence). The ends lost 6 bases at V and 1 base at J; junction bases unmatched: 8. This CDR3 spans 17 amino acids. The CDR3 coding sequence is TGTGCCAGCAGCGTTAGCGGGGGGGCCCAATCCTACAATGAGCAGTTCTTC. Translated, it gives CASSVSGGAQSYNEQFF.

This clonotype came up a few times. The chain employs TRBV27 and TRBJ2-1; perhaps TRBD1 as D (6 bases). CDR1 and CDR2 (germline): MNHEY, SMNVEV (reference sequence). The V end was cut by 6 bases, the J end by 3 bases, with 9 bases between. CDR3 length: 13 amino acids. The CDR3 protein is CASRGTNYNEQFF. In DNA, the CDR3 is TGTGCCAGCAGGGGGACAAACTACAATGAGCAGTTCTTC.